This T cell receptor (beta chain) was found in a study of metastatic and nonmetastatic thyroid tumors. Turning to the study itself: Blood and tumor or nodule tissue repertoires from malignant and benign thyroid patients were compared.

Authors' analysis steps: A classifier for distant metastasis in papillary thyroid cancer was constructed using CDR3 differences observed across clinicopathological groups. TCRdb reprocessed the PCR reads using MiXCR. TCRdb's processing, not the study's, gives the V and J calls here. Of some 83,000 clones listed, about 12% are singletons. This clone was detected only a few times. The antigen remains undetermined. Every patient was untreated before thyroid surgery. The CDR3 consists of 12 residues. V was cut by 6 bases and J by 7 bases, with 16 bases left in between. Germline CDR1 reads DFQATT; CDR2 reads SNEGSKA (reference sequence). Study-level findings and limits: Benign nodules were reported to have significantly lower TCR beta diversity than malignant thyroid tumors, in blood and tumor.

V is TRBV20-1 and J is TRBJ2-7; weak D call: TRBD1 (6 bases). Material: tumor tissue. The source of this sequence is a female donor with papillary thyroid cancer or a benign thyroid nodule (not recorded which). Some clones in this sample may be carry-over from other donors' samples. The CDR3 DNA is TGCAGTGCCCCTACCCTACAGGGTGAGCAGTACTTC. As protein: CSAPTLQGEQYF.